This T cell receptor (beta chain) was retrieved from a study of regulatory T cells in long-lasting Graves disease. CDR3 regions were amplified by Arm-PCR using iRepertoire HTBI primers to build TCR beta libraries. TCRdb reprocessed the multiplex PCR reads with MiXCR, giving one entry per CDR3 protein. Among 530,000 or so distinct CDR3 sequences listed, approximately 16% were seen once. Regarding time point: newly diagnosed GD, antithyroid drugs for less than 3 months. TCR sequences were obtained from RNA taken from PBMCs. This CDR3 is 15 amino acids long. Germline V lookup: CDR1 LGHDT, CDR2 YNNKEL (reference sequence). V dropped 0 bases and J dropped 7; count of bases not matched to a gene: 5. These data were also filed under a second study, of T cells in Graves' hyperthyroidism and ophthalmopathy.

V gene TRBV3-1 combines with J gene TRBJ2-1; 8 positions agree with TRBD2. The TCR originated in a man aged 18 to 30 with Graves disease. Sequenced here: peripheral blood mononuclear cells (PBMCs), sampled at new diagnosis, from a patient treated with antithyroid drugs. The CDR3 bases are TGTGCCAGCAGCCAAGATAGGGTAGCGGGAAATGAGCAGTTCTTC. It translates to CASSQDRVAGNEQFF.